The 8 T cell receptor beta chains in this list originate from one sample, sequenced in a study of beta chain features in type 1 diabetes (dated by TCRdb to the late 2010s). Library creation used the immunoSEQ multiplex PCR assay. All of the isolated RNA was reverse transcribed with the High Capacity cDNA Reverse Transcription Kit, so expressed TCRB transcripts were sequenced. Held by TCRdb, this immuneACCESS table contains in-frame sequences only and omits some clones. Under half of the omission traces to an unresolved V gene where checked; the cause of the rest is unknown. This sample lists 250,000 to 350,000 clones; roughly 15% were detected once. In total, the top ten clones hold over 5.5% of the sample. Material: central memory CD4+ T cells from blood. The receptors come from a man aged 30-40 years in good health.

This rearrangement joins TRBV28 to TRBJ1-5; D ambiguous. The V gene's germline CDR1 is MDHEN and CDR2 SYDVKM. This CDR3 is 15 amino acids long. The ends were cut back, 5 bases at V and 4 bases at J, with 15 bases in the middle. The CDR3 loop reads CASSHAGRRNQPQHF. The CDR3 bases are TGTGCCAGCAGTCACGCCGGGCGGAGGAATCAGCCCCAGCATTTT.

V is TRBV6-5 and J is TRBJ1-3; no reliable D call. This CDR3 spans 13 amino acids. Germline lookup yields CDR1 MNHEY and CDR2 SVGAGI. The ends were cut back, 6 bases at V and 1 base at J, with 7 bases in the middle. DNA for the CDR3: TGTGCCAGCAGGGAAACTTCTGGAAACACCATATATTTT. Protein product: CASRETSGNTIYF.

This clone occurred a few times. In DNA form, the CDR3 reads TGTGCCAGCGCACAGGGGTTGGACACTGAAGCTTTCTTT. Protein product: CASAQGLDTEAFF. This chain connects TRBV18 to TRBJ1-1; 7 bases are a match to TRBD1. Trimming took 8 bases from V and 3 from J; bases not matched to a gene: 6. The CDR3 runs 13 residues. Germline lookup yields CDR1 KGHSH and CDR2 LQKENI. The variable domain in full, with the rest retrieved from reference TRBV18 and TRBJ1-1, is NAGVMQNPRHLVRRRGQEARLRCSPMKGHSHVYWYRQLPEEGLKFMVYLQKENIIDESGMPKERFSAEFPKEGPSILRIQQVVRGDSAAYFCASAQGLDTEAFFGQGTRLTVV.

The chain couples TRBV6-5 to TRBJ2-7; weak D call: TRBD2 (6 bases). The CDR3 consists of 15 residues. V was trimmed by 0 bases and J by 3 bases, leaving 12 bases between them. The V gene's germline CDR1 is MNHEY and CDR2 SVGAGI. The CDR3 here is CASSYSEGGLYEQYF. The CDR3 DNA reads TGTGCCAGCAGTTACTCGGAGGGTGGTCTCTACGAGCAGTACTTC.

This clone showed up just a few times. The chain links TRBV5-1 to TRBJ2-7; a weak D match, TRBD1 (5 bases). The germline V gene has CDR1 SGHRS and CDR2 YFSETQ. With 0 bases removed from V and 5 bases from J, the gap between germline ends came to 6 bases. The CDR3 runs to 12 residues. The CDR3 region is CASSLVGDEQYF. Here the CDR3 DNA reads TGCGCCAGCAGCTTGGTAGGGGACGAGCAGTACTTC.

This rearrangement joins TRBV5-4 to TRBJ2-5; 9 nucleotides line up with TRBD1. Germline assignment: CDR1 SGHNT and CDR2 YYREEE (reference sequence). The V and J ends lost 4 bases and 3 bases, in that order; junction bases with no gene match: 4. The CDR3 consists of 14 residues. Written as DNA, the CDR3 is TGTGCCAGCAGCCCGGGACAGGGTAAAGAGACCCAGTACTTC. It encodes CASSPGQGKETQYF.

Only a few counts were recorded for this clone. The CDR3 is CASSLDGTGELFF. CDR3 in DNA: TGCGCCAGCAGCTTGGACGGCACCGGGGAGCTGTTTTTT. The gene calls are TRBV5-1 and TRBJ2-2; D unclear. V dropped 0 bases and J dropped 4 bases, with 4 bases sitting between them. CDR3 length: 13 residues. Germline lookup yields CDR1 SGHRS and CDR2 YFSETQ.

This clone was counted between two and nine times. This chain joins TRBV18 and TRBJ1-1, with D unclear. This CDR3 has 13 residues. V lost 3 bases to trimming and J lost 5 bases, with 10 bases between them. Germline lookup yields CDR1 KGHSH and CDR2 LQKENI. CDR3 sequence reads: CASSPTKGTEAFF. CDR3 in DNA: TGTGCCAGCTCACCTACTAAAGGAACTGAAGCTTTCTTT.